This TCR beta chain derives from a study of patients and donors after allogeneic stem cell transplantation. Using its own MiXCR run on the RT-PCR reads, TCRdb lists one record per CDR3 protein. There are about 960,000 distinct CDR3 sequences in the sample; over 15% occur only once, and 5% to 7.5% lies in the top ten. CDR3 length: 15 amino acids. V was pared by 4 bases and J by 4 bases, with 11 bases between. This clonotype occurred many times. Sequences were obtained from blood, either unsorted or a sorted T cell fraction (not recorded which). The gene calls are TRBV12-3 or TRBV12-4 and TRBJ1-6; maybe TRBD1 (5 bases). The TCR sequence derives from a human donor who was either an allogeneic HSCT recipient or a stem cell or donor lymphocyte infusion donor (not recorded which). It is not recorded whose cells these are; they may come from a transplant donor. CDR3 region: CASSSRQSYNSPLHF. The CDR3, as DNA: TGTGCCAGCAGTTCTAGACAGTCTTATAATTCACCCCTCCACTTT.